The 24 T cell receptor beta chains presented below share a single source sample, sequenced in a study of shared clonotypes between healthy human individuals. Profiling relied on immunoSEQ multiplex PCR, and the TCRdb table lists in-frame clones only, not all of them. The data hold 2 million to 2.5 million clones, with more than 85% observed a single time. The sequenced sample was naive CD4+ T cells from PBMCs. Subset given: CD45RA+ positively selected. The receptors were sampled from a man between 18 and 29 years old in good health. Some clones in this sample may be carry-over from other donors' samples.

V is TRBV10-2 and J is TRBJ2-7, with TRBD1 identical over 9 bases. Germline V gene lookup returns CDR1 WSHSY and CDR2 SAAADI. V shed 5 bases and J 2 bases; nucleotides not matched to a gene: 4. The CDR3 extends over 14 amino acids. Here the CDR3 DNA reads TGCGCCAGCAGTTCCGACAGGGGGGCCTACGAGCAGTACTTC. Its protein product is CASSSDRGAYEQYF.

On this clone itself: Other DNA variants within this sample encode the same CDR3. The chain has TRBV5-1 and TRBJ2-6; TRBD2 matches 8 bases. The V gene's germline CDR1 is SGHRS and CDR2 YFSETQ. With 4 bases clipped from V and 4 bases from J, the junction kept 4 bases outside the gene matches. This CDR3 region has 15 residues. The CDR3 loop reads CASSPGGPGANVLTF. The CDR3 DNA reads TGCGCCAGCAGCCCGGGGGGGCCCGGGGCCAACGTCCTGACTTTC.

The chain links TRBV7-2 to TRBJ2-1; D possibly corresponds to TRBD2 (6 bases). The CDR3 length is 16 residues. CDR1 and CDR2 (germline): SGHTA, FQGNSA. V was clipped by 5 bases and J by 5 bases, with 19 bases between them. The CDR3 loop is CASSQTLAWRHNEQFF. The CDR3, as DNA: TGTGCCAGCAGCCAAACCCTAGCGTGGAGGCACAATGAGCAGTTCTTC.

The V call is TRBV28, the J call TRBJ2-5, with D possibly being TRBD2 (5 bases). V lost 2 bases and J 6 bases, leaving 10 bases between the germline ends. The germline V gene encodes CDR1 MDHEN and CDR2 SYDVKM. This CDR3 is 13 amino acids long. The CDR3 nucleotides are TGTGCCAGCAGTTTACTCCAGCGGCAGACCCAGTACTTC. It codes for CASSLLQRQTQYF.

For the CDR3, the DNA is TGTGCCAGCAGTTTACCGACTAGGGCCCCTCCTTCGAGTGAGCAGTTCTTC. It codes for CASSLPTRAPPSSEQFF. The genes are TRBV27 and TRBJ2-1; possible D gene TRBD2, 6 bases. Trimming took off 2 bases at V and 9 bases at J, with 23 bases between the two ends. The germline V gene has CDR1 MNHEY and CDR2 SMNVEV (reference sequence). The CDR3 totals 17 residues.

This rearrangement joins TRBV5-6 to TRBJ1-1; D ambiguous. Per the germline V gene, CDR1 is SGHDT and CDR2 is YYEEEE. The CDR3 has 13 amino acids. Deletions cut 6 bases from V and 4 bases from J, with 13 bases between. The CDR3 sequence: CASIRGWGTEAFF. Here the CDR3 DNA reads TGTGCCAGCATCCGTGGCTGGGGCACTGAAGCTTTCTTT.

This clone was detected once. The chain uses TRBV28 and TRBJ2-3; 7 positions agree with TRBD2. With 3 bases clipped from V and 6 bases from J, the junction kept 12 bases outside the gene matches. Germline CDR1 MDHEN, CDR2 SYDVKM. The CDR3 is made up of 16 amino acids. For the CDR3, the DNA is TGTGCCAGCAGTTTCCCCACTCGGGAGGCCGAGGATACGCAGTATTTT. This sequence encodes CASSFPTREAEDTQYF.

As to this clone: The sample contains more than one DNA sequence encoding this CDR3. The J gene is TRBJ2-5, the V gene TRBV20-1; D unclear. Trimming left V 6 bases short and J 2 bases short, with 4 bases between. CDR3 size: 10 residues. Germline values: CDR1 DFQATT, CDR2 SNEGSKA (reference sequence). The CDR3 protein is CSAQQETQYF. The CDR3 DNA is TGCAGTGCGCAGCAAGAGACCCAGTACTTC.

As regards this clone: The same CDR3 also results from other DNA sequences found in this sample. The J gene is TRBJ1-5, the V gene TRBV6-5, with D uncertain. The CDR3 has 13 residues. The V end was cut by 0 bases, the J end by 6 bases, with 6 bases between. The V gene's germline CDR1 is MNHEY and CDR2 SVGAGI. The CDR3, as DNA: TGTGCCAGCAGTTACTCGATCGGTCAGCCCCAGCATTTT. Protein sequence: CASSYSIGQPQHF.

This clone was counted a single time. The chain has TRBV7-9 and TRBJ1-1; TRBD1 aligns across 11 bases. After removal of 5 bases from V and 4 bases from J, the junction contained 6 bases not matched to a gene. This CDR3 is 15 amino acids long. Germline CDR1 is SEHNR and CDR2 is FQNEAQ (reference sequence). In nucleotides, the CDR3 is TGTGCCAGCAGCGCCGGACAGGGGGCGCCCACTGAAGCTTTCTTT. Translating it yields CASSAGQGAPTEAFF.

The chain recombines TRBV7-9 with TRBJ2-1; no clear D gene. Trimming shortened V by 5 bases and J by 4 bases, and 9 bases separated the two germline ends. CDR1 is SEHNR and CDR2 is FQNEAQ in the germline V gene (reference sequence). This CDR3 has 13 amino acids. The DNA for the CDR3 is TGTGCCAGCAGCCCCACGGATTACAATGAGCAGTTCTTC. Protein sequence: CASSPTDYNEQFF.

The CDR3 here is CASSYQRQGDEQYF. The DNA for the CDR3 is TGTGCCAGCAGTTACCAAAGGCAGGGGGACGAGCAGTACTTC. The V call is TRBV6-5, the J call TRBJ2-7, with 7 bases fitting TRBD1. The V gene end was trimmed by 2 bases and the J gene end by 5 bases; junction bases not matched to a gene: 6. The CDR3 contains 14 residues. CDR1 and CDR2 (germline): MNHEY, SVGAGI.

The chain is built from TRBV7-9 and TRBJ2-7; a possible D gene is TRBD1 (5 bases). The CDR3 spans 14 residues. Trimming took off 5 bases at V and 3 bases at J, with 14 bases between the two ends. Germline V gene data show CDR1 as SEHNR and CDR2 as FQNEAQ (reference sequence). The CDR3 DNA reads TGTGCCAGCAGCCGTAAAGGGCAGGGCTACGAGCAGTACTTC. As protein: CASSRKGQGYEQYF.

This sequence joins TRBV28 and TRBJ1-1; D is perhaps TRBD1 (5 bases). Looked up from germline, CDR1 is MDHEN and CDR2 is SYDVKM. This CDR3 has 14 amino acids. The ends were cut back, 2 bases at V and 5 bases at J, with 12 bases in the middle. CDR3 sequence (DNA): TGTGCCAGCAGTTTAGTAGGGGCGAGGACTGAAGCTTTCTTT. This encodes CASSLVGARTEAFF.

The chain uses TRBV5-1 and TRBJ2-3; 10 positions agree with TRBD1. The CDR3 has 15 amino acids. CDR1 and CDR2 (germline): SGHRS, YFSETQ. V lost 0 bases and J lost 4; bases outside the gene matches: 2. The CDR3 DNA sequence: TGCGCCAGCAGCTTGGACGGGACAGGGGCAGATACGCAGTATTTT. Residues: CASSLDGTGADTQYF.

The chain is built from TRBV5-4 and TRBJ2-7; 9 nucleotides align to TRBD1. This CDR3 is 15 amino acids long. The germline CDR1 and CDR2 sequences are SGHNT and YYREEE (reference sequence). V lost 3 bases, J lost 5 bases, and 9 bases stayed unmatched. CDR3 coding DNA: TGTGCCAGCAGCTCACCAAGACAGGGGGGGAACGAGCAGTACTTC. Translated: CASSSPRQGGNEQYF.

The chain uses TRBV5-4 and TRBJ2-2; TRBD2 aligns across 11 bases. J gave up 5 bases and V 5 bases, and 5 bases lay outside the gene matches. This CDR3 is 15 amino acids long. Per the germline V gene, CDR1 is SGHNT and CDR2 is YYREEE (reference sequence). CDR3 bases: TGTGCCAGCAGGACCGGGACTAGCGGTACCGGGGAGCTGTTTTTT. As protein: CASRTGTSGTGELFF.

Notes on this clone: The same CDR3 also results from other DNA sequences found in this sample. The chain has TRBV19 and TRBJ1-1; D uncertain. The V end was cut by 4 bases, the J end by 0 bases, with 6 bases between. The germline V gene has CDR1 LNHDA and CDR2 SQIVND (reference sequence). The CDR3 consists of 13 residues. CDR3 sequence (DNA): TGTGCCAGTAGTAGAGGCATGAACACTGAAGCTTTCTTT. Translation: CASSRGMNTEAFF.

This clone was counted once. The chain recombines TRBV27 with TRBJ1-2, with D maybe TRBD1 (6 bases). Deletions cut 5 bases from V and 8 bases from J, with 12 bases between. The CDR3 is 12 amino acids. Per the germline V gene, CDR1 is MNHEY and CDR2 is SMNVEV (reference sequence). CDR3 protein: CASSSRGGGYTF. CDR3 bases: TGTGCCAGCAGTAGCCGAGGGGGGGGCTACACCTTC.

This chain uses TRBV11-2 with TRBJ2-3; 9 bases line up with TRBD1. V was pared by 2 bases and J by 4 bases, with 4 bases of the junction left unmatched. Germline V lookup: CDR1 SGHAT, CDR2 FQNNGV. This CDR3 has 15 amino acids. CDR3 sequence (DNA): TGTGCCAGCAGCTTATTCTACAGGGGGCCAGATACGCAGTATTTT. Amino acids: CASSLFYRGPDTQYF.

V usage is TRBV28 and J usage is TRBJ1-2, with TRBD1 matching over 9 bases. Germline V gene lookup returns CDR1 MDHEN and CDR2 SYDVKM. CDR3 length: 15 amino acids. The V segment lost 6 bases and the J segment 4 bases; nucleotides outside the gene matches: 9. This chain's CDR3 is CASRANRGRLYGYTF. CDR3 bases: TGTGCCAGCAGGGCCAACAGGGGGCGTCTCTATGGCTACACCTTC.

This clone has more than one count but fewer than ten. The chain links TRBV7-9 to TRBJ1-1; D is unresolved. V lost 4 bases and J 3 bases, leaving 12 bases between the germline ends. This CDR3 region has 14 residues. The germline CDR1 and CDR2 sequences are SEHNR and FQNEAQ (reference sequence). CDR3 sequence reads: CASSWRPQDTEAFF. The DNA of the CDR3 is TGTGCCAGCAGCTGGCGACCGCAGGACACTGAAGCTTTCTTT.

In nucleotides, the CDR3 is TGTGCCAGCAGCTTAGCGCTTCGGACAGGGGATGTAGGGAAGGAAAAACTGTTTTTT. Protein sequence: CASSLALRTGDVGKEKLFF. This chain joins TRBV7-8 and TRBJ1-4; 9 positions match TRBD1. J was trimmed by 8 bases and V by 0 bases; bases with no gene match: 16. Germline V gene lookup returns CDR1 SGHVS and CDR2 FQNEAQ. This CDR3 is built from 19 residues.

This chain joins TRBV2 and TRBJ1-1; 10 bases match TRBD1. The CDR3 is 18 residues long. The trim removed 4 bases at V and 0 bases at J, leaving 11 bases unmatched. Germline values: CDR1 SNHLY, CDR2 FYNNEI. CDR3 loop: CASSAEGQGVYVNTEAFF. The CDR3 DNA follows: TGTGCCAGCAGTGCCGAAGGACAGGGGGTATATGTGAACACTGAAGCTTTCTTT.